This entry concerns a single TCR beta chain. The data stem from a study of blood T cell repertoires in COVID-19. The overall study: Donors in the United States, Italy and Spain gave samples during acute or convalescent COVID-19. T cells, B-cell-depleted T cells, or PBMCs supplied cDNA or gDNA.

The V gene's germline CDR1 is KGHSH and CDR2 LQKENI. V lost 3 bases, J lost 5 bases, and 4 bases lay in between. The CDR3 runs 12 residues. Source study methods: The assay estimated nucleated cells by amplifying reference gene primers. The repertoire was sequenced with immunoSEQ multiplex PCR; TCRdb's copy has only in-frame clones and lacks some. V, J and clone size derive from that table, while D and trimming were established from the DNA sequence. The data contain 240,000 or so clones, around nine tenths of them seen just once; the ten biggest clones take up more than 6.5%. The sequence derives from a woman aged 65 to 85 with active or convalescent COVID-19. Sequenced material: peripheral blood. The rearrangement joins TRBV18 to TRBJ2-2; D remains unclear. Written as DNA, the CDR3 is TGTGCCAGCTCACCGGAGACCGGGGAGCTGTTTTTT. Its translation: CASSPETGELFF.